The 16 T cell receptor beta chains below come from one sample, sequenced in a study of identical twins. TCRdb fed the 5' RACE reads into MiXCR, producing one record per CDR3 protein. The data show under 900,000 distinct CDR3 sequences, roughly 18% seen once. The same sample was also studied in work on T cells expressing NK-cell markers.

The specimen was PBMCs. The receptor source for this set is a young woman in good health.

The chain combines TRBV7-2 with TRBJ2-7, with TRBD2 matching 7 bases. Looked up from germline, CDR1 is SGHTA and CDR2 is FQGNSA. The CDR3 spans 16 residues. J gave up 2 bases and V 2 bases, and 9 bases lay outside the gene matches. CDR3 residues: CASSLIPAGETYEQYF. The DNA of the CDR3 is TGTGCCAGCAGCTTAATTCCGGCGGGAGAAACCTACGAGCAGTACTTC.

The table lists this clonotype with a few counts. This chain uses TRBV24-1 with TRBJ2-1; possible D gene TRBD1, 6 bases. The ends were cut back, 3 bases at V and 6 bases at J, with 20 bases in the middle. The CDR3 is made up of 17 amino acids. Germline lookup yields CDR1 KGHDR and CDR2 SFDVKD. This CDR3 is CATSDRRAPGQGNEQFF. In nucleotides, the CDR3 is TGTGCCACCAGTGATCGTAGGGCACCGGGACAAGGCAATGAGCAGTTCTTC.

This clonotype was seen at least ten times. The genes are TRBV6-1 and TRBJ1-2, with a weak D call TRBD1 (5 bases). The CDR3 covers 13 residues. Germline V CDR1 and CDR2: MNHNS, SASEGT. V was pared by 9 bases and J by 3 bases, with 14 bases between. This CDR3 is CASTTGGYYGYTF. CDR3 bases: TGTGCCAGTACCACGGGGGGATACTATGGCTACACCTTC.

This clonotype has a handful of counts. This chain uses TRBV12-3 or TRBV12-4 with TRBJ1-2, with a tentative D call TRBD1 (6 bases). The CDR3 sequence is 14 residues long. V was clipped by 2 bases and J by 5 bases, with 12 bases between them. The chain's CDR3 is CASSLKWGPYGYTF. CDR3 DNA sequence: TGTGCCAGCAGTTTAAAGTGGGGGCCGTATGGCTACACCTTC.

This clonotype has only a few counts. This chain connects TRBV20-1 to TRBJ2-3; perhaps TRBD2 as D (7 bases). Germline V gene data show CDR1 as DFQATT and CDR2 as SNEGSKA (reference sequence). This CDR3 spans 15 amino acids. The V gene lost 1 base and the J gene lost 4 bases, with 15 bases spanning the gap. CDR3 nucleotides: TGCAGTGCTAGAGTGTGGGGGGGCGGTGCAGATACGCAGTATTTT. This gives the protein CSARVWGGGADTQYF.

This clonotype showed up just a few times. The chain employs TRBV4-1 and TRBJ2-2, with no clear D. The CDR3 runs 16 residues. Germline CDR1 MGHRA, CDR2 YSYEKL. Trimming took 1 base from V and 1 from J, leaving 10 bases between them. The CDR3 DNA sequence: TGCGCCAGCAGCCAAGCAGGCCGAGGGAACACCGGGGAGCTGTTTTTT. Translation gives CASSQAGRGNTGELFF.

The chain has TRBV12-3 or TRBV12-4 and TRBJ1-2; D ambiguous. Trimming shortened V by 1 base and J by 4 bases, and 13 bases separated the two germline ends. The CDR3 is made up of 15 amino acids. The CDR3 DNA is TGTGCCAGCAGTTTAGGGGCCGGCAGGTCCTATGGCTACACCTTC. Translating it yields CASSLGAGRSYGYTF.

The chain links TRBV27 to TRBJ2-1; D possibly corresponds to TRBD2 (7 bases). Germline values: CDR1 MNHEY, CDR2 SMNVEV (reference sequence). The CDR3 covers 16 residues. Between the trimmed V and J ends, which lost 6 bases and 0 bases, there was a span of 15 bases. CDR3 loop: CASSVLGGASYNEQFF. CDR3 in DNA: TGTGCCAGCAGCGTCCTAGGGGGGGCCTCCTACAATGAGCAGTTCTTC.

This clonotype was detected a few times. The DNA of the CDR3 is TGTGCCATCAGAGGAAGCGTCTCCTATAATTCACCCCTCCACTTT. Its translation: CAIRGSVSYNSPLHF. The gene calls are TRBV10-3 and TRBJ1-6; the D is unclear. Germline V gene lookup returns CDR1 ENHRY and CDR2 SYGVKD. The germline V and J ends were trimmed by 6 bases and 0 bases, with 9 bases remaining between them. CDR3 length: 15 amino acids.

The gene calls are TRBV6-2 or TRBV6-3 and TRBJ2-7, with D perhaps matching TRBD2 (5 bases). This CDR3 has 13 amino acids. Per germline, CDR1 MNHEY and CDR2 SVGEGT. Trimming removed 6 bases at V and 2 bases at J, with 11 bases between. As DNA, the CDR3 is TGTGCCAGCAGAAGAGGGCCACCCTACGAGCAGTACTTC. It encodes CASRRGPPYEQYF.

There are a few counts of this clonotype. The chain employs TRBV12-3 or TRBV12-4 and TRBJ1-2; 9 positions agree with TRBD1. Trimming at V came to 6 bases and at J to 8 bases, leaving 7 bases not matched to a gene. The length of the CDR3 is 13 residues. The CDR3 DNA reads as TGTGCCAGCAGGGGACAGGGAGCGGCCGGCTACACCTTC. Encoded protein: CASRGQGAAGYTF.

At least ten counts were recorded for this clonotype. Here the CDR3 reads CASSLGGEHEQFF. In DNA, the CDR3 is TGCGCCAGCAGCTTGGGGGGGGAGCATGAGCAGTTCTTC. The chain employs TRBV5-1 and TRBJ2-1; the D gene is possibly TRBD2 (6 bases). CDR3 size: 13 residues. Trimming took off 0 bases at V and 8 bases at J, with 9 bases between the two ends. Germline V lookup: CDR1 SGHRS, CDR2 YFSETQ.

V and J are TRBV2 and TRBJ1-1; no clear D. Trimming left V 5 bases short and J 4 bases short, with 14 bases between. The germline CDR1 and CDR2 sequences are SNHLY and FYNNEI. This CDR3 spans 14 amino acids. The CDR3 is CASSYQTGGTEAFF. CDR3 DNA: TGTGCCAGCAGTTACCAAACGGGAGGCACTGAAGCTTTCTTT.

The rearrangement links TRBV12-3 or TRBV12-4 to TRBJ1-2, with 9 bases aligning to TRBD1. V dropped 6 bases and J dropped 7; count of bases not matched to a gene: 9. This CDR3 contains 14 residues. CDR3 coding DNA: TGTGCCAGCAGGGGGGACAGGGACGGAGTTGGCTACACCTTC. It encodes CASRGDRDGVGYTF.

The sample holds many counts of this clonotype. This sequence joins TRBV5-1 and TRBJ2-7, with D perhaps assigned TRBD1 or TRBD2 (5 bases each). The CDR3 has 14 residues. Per the germline V gene, CDR1 is SGHRS and CDR2 is YFSETQ. V lost 5 bases to trimming and J lost 0 bases, with 12 bases between them. The CDR3 DNA follows: TGCGCCAGCAGTGGGGGAACTAGCTCCTACGAGCAGTACTTC. Its translation: CASSGGTSSYEQYF.

This clonotype came up many times. The rearrangement uses TRBV7-6 and TRBJ1-1, with 7 positions matching TRBD1. The germline V gene has CDR1 SGHVS and CDR2 FNYEAQ. This CDR3 spans 13 amino acids. The trim removed 5 bases at V and 1 base at J, leaving 1 base unmatched. CDR3 nucleotide sequence: TGTGCCAGCAGCCGGACAGGGAACACTGAAGCTTTCTTT. Translating gives CASSRTGNTEAFF.